The text below deals with one T cell receptor (beta chain). This clone's antigen is unknown. Base qualities are not at hand, and no much larger clone is one base apart. This record belongs to a study of T cells in Graves' hyperthyroidism and ophthalmopathy (dated by TCRdb to the late 2010s). Background for the entire study: Peripheral blood was collected at initial diagnosis, before any treatment. TCR V-J signatures able to tell the groups apart were searched for in a discovery cohort of 100 patients, of whom more than 40 had Graves' ophthalmopathy and 57 had stable Graves' hyperthyroidism. Whether ophthalmopathy could be predicted prospectively was tested in an independent validation cohort made up of roughly 19 hyperthyroidism patients plus 17 patients who later progressed to ophthalmopathy. The approximately 100 discovery patients were divided at random into training and test sets in a 7:3 ratio. The study also compared thyroid tissue and blood T-cell repertoires from several Graves' hyperthyroidism patients. After sampling, hyperthyroidism patients received methimazole starting at 30 mg daily, and ophthalmopathy patients received high-dose intravenous methylprednisolone. The paper describes TCR Vbeta CDR3 sequencing of 120 to 150 peripheral blood samples, made up of about 40 ophthalmopathy patients, 70 to 75 hyperthyroidism patients and around 17 progressor patients. Study-level results and caveats: Most expanded thyroid clonotypes (frequency above 0.001) were also found in blood, which suggests that blood repertoires may mirror thyroid immune responses. Sample size was not statistically predetermined, and investigators were not blinded to group allocation. In validation, the model predicted progression to ophthalmopathy a median of approximately 6.6 months before onset, with around 70% sensitivity and roughly 77% specificity. In cross-validation, a model built on a 13 V-J signature told ophthalmopathy apart from stable hyperthyroidism with 87.88% sensitivity and approximately 84% specificity, and in testing the same model reached 80%/75%.

TCR beta CDR3 regions were amplified from RNA transcripts. For the first round of RT-PCR on the TCR CDR3, the HTBI primer set was used together with the Qiagen OneStep RT-PCR kit. Libraries were constructed in a second round of multiplex PCR, after which size selection and purification were carried out. The libraries were sequenced on an Illumina HiSeq2000 using paired-end 100 bp reads. As for the authors' bioinformatics: SOAPnuke was used to process the raw data, removing reads that contained adapters or uncalled bases, had a mean Phred below 15, or lacked an exact match to the constant primer or identifier. COPE v1.2.5 was used to merge high-quality paired reads, and clonotypes were defined as unique nucleotide sequences. MiTCR v1.1 was used to align the clonotypes against IMGT TRBV, TRBD and TRBJ reference segments. The analysis was restricted to V-J combinations with a frequency above 0.0001, which together covered about 99% of the repertoires. The TCS score was defined as F50 (clonal expansion) divided by E x V (chaos), with BLOSUM62-based TCRdist calculated between CDR3 peptides within each V-J. Welch's t-statistics and random forest reduced 450 to 600 V-J features to roughly 13, which were used in a naive Bayes classifier (R e1071). TCRdb reprocessed the public reads (quality trimming at Q25 with fastp, clone calling with MiXCR) and kept in-frame beta chains. Here each entry gathers all rows of one CDR3 protein and keeps the most common genes and DNA. TCRdb's processing, not the authors' own work, is the source of the V and J calls. The sample contains about 130,000 distinct CDR3 sequences, around 21% of them found a single time. The top ten constitute 60% to 80% of the sample.

Trimming at the junction amounts to 5 bases on V and 8 bases on J, and the germline ends lie 12 bases apart. In the germline V gene, CDR1 corresponds to SGHAT and CDR2 to FQNNGV. Taken from cysteine to phenylalanine, the CDR3 has 12 residues. CDR3 DNA is the only sequence kept; it has 36 bases, read in frame from the first base. The hyperthyroidism patients were between 18 and 65 years old and newly diagnosed, with a disease duration of less than 2 months. The study excluded patients with uncontrolled infections, other autoimmune diseases, pregnancy or lactation. Diagnoses relied on clinical symptoms, serum thyroxine and TRAb, thyroid ultrasound and orbital computed tomography. Blood from progressor patients was drawn when they were first diagnosed with hyperthyroidism, before any ophthalmopathy symptoms appeared. PBMCs were separated from around 9.1 ml of fresh peripheral blood using Ficoll-Paque density gradient centrifugation. Patients classed as progressors first received a Graves' hyperthyroidism diagnosis and then went on to develop ophthalmopathy during follow-up. Trizol reagent was used to extract total RNA, and RNA quality was then checked on an Agilent 2100 Bioanalyzer.

Sequenced input: blood. The TCR sequence derives from a woman aged 45 to 65 with Graves' hyperthyroidism that later progressed to Graves' ophthalmopathy. The chain employs TRBV11-2 and TRBJ1-1; D gene: possibly TRBD1, on 5 matching bases. The CDR3 reads CASSVRGVEAFF. The nucleotide sequence reads as follows: TGTGCCAGCAGCGTTAGGGGAGTAGAAGCTTTCTTT.